A single sample gave rise to the 20 T cell receptor beta chains below, sequenced in a study of patients and donors after allogeneic stem cell transplantation. TCRdb called the RT-PCR reads again in MiXCR, with one record for every CDR3 protein. The sample records over 130,000 distinct CDR3 sequences, roughly two fifths being singletons. Sequenced material: blood, either unsorted or a sorted T cell fraction (not recorded which). All receptors come from a human donor who was either an allogeneic HSCT recipient or a stem cell or donor lymphocyte infusion donor (not recorded which). It is not recorded whose cells these are; they may come from a transplant donor.

This clonotype was found a few times. The rearrangement joins TRBV20-1 to TRBJ1-5; 9 bases fit TRBD1. This CDR3 spans 15 amino acids. CDR1 is DFQATT and CDR2 is SNEGSKA in the germline V gene (reference sequence). Germline trimming cut 2 bases from V and 6 bases from J; bases unmatched to any gene: 8. For the CDR3, the DNA is TGCAGTGCTAGACCTCCGGGACAGGGATCTCAGCCCCAGCATTTT. Translating it yields CSARPPGQGSQPQHF.

V is TRBV28 and J is TRBJ1-2; D gene ambiguous. The CDR3 is 14 residues long. From germline, CDR1 is MDHEN and CDR2 SYDVKM. The V and J ends lost 8 bases and 5 bases respectively, with 18 bases between them. In nucleotides, the CDR3 is TGTGCCAGCGCCCGGAGTCCCGGGAAGTATGGCTACACCTTC. This gives the protein CASARSPGKYGYTF.

V is TRBV13 and J is TRBJ2-7, with unresolved D. CDR1 and CDR2 from the germline V gene are PRHDT and FYEKMQ (reference sequence). Trimming stripped 0 bases from V and 6 bases from J, with 9 bases between. The CDR3 length is 13 residues. CDR3 residues: CASSLGRGFEQYF. Written as DNA, the CDR3 is TGTGCCAGCAGCTTAGGGCGAGGCTTCGAGCAGTACTTC.

This clonotype turned up a few times. The chain links TRBV25-1 to TRBJ1-1, with D perhaps TRBD1 (5 bases). V dropped 1 base and J dropped 8 bases, with 8 bases sitting between them. The germline V gene encodes CDR1 MGHDK and CDR2 SYGVNS. The CDR3 consists of 12 residues. CDR3 amino acids: CASSESGREAFF. As DNA, the CDR3 is TGTGCCAGCAGTGAATCGGGGCGCGAAGCTTTCTTT. Full variable domain (outside the CDR3, taken from reference TRBV25-1 and TRBJ1-1): EADIYQTPRYLVIGTGKKITLECSQTMGHDKMYWYQQDPGMELHLIHYSYGVNSTEKGDLSSESTVSRIRTEHFPLTLESARPSHTSQYLCASSESGREAFFGQGTRLTVV.

This clonotype was detected ten times or more. This chain connects TRBV7-9 to TRBJ1-1; D may be TRBD1 (6 bases). V lost 4 bases and J lost 1, with 10 bases in between. This CDR3 spans 14 amino acids. The germline V gene has CDR1 SEHNR and CDR2 FQNEAQ (reference sequence). The CDR3 protein is CASSSGHPNTEAFF. The CDR3 coding sequence is TGTGCCAGCAGCTCGGGACACCCGAACACTGAAGCTTTCTTT.

This sequence joins TRBV5-6 and TRBJ1-2, with D maybe TRBD1 (5 bases). CDR1 SGHDT and CDR2 YYEEEE come from the germline V gene. V was trimmed by 0 bases and J by 7 bases, leaving 13 bases between them. This CDR3 is built from 14 residues. CDR3 coding DNA: TGTGCCAGCAGCTTGGCCCCCCTGGGGGTTGGCTACACCTTC. Translating gives CASSLAPLGVGYTF. The whole variable domain, remainder taken from reference TRBV5-6 and TRBJ1-2, is DAGVTQSPTHLIKTRGQQVTLRCSPKSGHDTVSWYQQALGQGPQFIFQYYEEEERQRGNFPDRFSGHQFPNYSSELNVNALLLGDSALYLCASSLAPLGVGYTFGSGTRLTVV.

The chain combines TRBV4-1 with TRBJ2-1; 10 nucleotides line up with TRBD1. The V gene's germline CDR1 is MGHRA and CDR2 YSYEKL. V lost 3 bases, J lost 4 bases, and 9 bases stayed unmatched. The CDR3 has 17 amino acids. The CDR3 here is CASSHQRQGAGYNEQFF. In DNA, the CDR3 is TGCGCCAGCAGCCATCAACGACAGGGGGCAGGATACAATGAGCAGTTCTTC.

The rearrangement links TRBV12-3 or TRBV12-4 to TRBJ2-3; D possibly uses TRBD1 or TRBD2 (5 bases each). The CDR3 consists of 12 residues. Trimming took 6 bases from V and 6 from J, leaving 10 bases between them. DNA for the CDR3: TGTGCCAGCAGGCTAGCAGGGGATACGCAGTATTTT. The encoded protein is CASRLAGDTQYF.

The V and J genes are TRBV6-5 and TRBJ2-1; 13 bases map to TRBD2. The CDR3 runs 18 residues. The ends lost 2 bases at V and 4 bases at J; junction bases unmatched: 8. Germline V gene data show CDR1 as MNHEY and CDR2 as SVGAGI. The CDR3 nucleotides read TGTGCCAGCAGTTACAGACTAGCGGGGGGAGGGCGGTACAATGAGCAGTTCTTC. It yields the protein CASSYRLAGGGRYNEQFF.

This chain connects TRBV27 to TRBJ1-2; 11 bases line up with TRBD1. The germline V gene has CDR1 MNHEY and CDR2 SMNVEV (reference sequence). V was pared by 4 bases and J by 7 bases, with 2 bases of the junction left unmatched. The CDR3 contains 13 residues. The CDR3 DNA follows: TGTGCCAGCAGTTGGACAGGGGGCGGTGGCTACACCTTC. Protein: CASSWTGGGGYTF.

In its sample, this clonotype was seen a few times. This chain connects TRBV6-1 to TRBJ1-2; 7 bases match TRBD1. J was trimmed by 0 bases and V by 10 bases; bases with no gene match: 5. CDR3 length: 13 amino acids. Germline assignment: CDR1 MNHNS and CDR2 SASEGT. The CDR3 region has the DNA TGTGCCACCCGAGGGGGCCCTAACTATGGCTACACCTTC. It specifies CATRGGPNYGYTF.

The V gene is TRBV5-1, the J gene TRBJ2-3, with 11 bases matching TRBD2. Germline V lookup: CDR1 SGHRS, CDR2 YFSETQ. The CDR3 sequence is 16 residues long. Trimming removed 4 bases from V and 0 bases from J; junction bases left unmatched: 4. CDR3 residues: CASSARTSGSTDTQYF. As DNA, the CDR3 is TGCGCCAGCAGCGCTAGGACTAGCGGGAGCACAGATACGCAGTATTTT.

The chain is built from TRBV29-1 and TRBJ1-5, with 8 bases lining up with TRBD1. The CDR3 loop spans 13 amino acids. Germline CDR1 and CDR2: SQVTM and ANQGSEA. Trimming at V came to 4 bases and at J to 5 bases, leaving 4 bases not matched to a gene. CDR3 DNA: TGCAGCGTTGCAGGGGGCGTGGATCAGCCCCAGCATTTT. This codes for CSVAGGVDQPQHF.

The chain couples TRBV7-2 to TRBJ1-1; D not certain. The CDR3 covers 13 residues. In germline, CDR1 is SGHTA, CDR2 FQGNSA. Trimming pared 1 base from V and 7 bases from J, leaving 10 bases between. Here the CDR3 reads CASSLVWADEAFF. The CDR3, as DNA: TGTGCCAGCAGCTTAGTTTGGGCGGATGAAGCTTTCTTT.

The V call is TRBV27, the J call TRBJ2-1, with D tentatively TRBD1 (5 bases). The V end was cut by 1 base, the J end by 0 bases, with 10 bases between. The CDR3 has 16 residues. Germline CDR1 is MNHEY and CDR2 is SMNVEV (reference sequence). DNA of the CDR3: TGTGCCAGCAGTTTATGGGGCGAGAGCTCCTACAATGAGCAGTTCTTC. Translation: CASSLWGESSYNEQFF.

This chain joins TRBV2 and TRBJ1-2; D might be TRBD1 (6 bases). Per germline, CDR1 SNHLY and CDR2 FYNNEI. Between the trimmed V and J ends, which lost 6 bases and 2 bases, there was a span of 13 bases. The CDR3 has 14 amino acids. CDR3 sequence (DNA): TGTGCCAGCAGCAACAGGGAGTCAAACTATGGCTACACCTTC. It translates to CASSNRESNYGYTF.

J is TRBJ1-5 and V is TRBV12-3 or TRBV12-4; 8 bases fit TRBD1. V trimming: 0 bases; J trimming: 2 bases; junction bases outside the gene matches: 3. The CDR3 is 16 residues long. The CDR3 DNA is TGTGCCAGCAGTTTAGCGGTGGGACAGGGCAATCAGCCCCAGCATTTT. Residues: CASSLAVGQGNQPQHF.

The chain recombines TRBV7-2 with TRBJ2-3; maybe TRBD1 (6 bases). This CDR3 has 14 residues. Per germline, CDR1 SGHTA and CDR2 FQGNSA. V was cut by 1 base and J by 5 bases, with 10 bases left in between. As DNA, the CDR3 is TGTGCCAGCAGCTTAGGGGGGCAGAGAGATACGCAGTATTTT. Translated, it gives CASSLGGQRDTQYF.

Concerning this clonotype itself: It is likely a read error, because the conserved phenylalanine at the end of the CDR3 is missing. V is TRBV25-1 and J is TRBJ2-3, with D perhaps TRBD1 (5 bases). With 8 bases removed from V and 5 bases from J, the gap between germline ends came to 20 bases. The germline gives CDR1 MGHDK, CDR2 SYGVNS. The CDR3 sequence is 15 residues long. CDR3 in amino acids: CASVEDDDSLDTQYL. The CDR3 DNA follows: TGTGCCAGCGTCGAAGACGATGACAGTTTAGATACGCAGTATTTG.

This clonotype was observed a few times. The chain combines TRBV7-2 with TRBJ2-1, with unresolved D. Germline assignment: CDR1 SGHTA and CDR2 FQGNSA. The CDR3 spans 12 residues. Trimming left V 4 bases short and J 2 bases short, with 3 bases between. The CDR3 loop is CASSSPYNEQFF. The CDR3 nucleotides read TGTGCCAGCAGCTCACCCTACAATGAGCAGTTCTTC.